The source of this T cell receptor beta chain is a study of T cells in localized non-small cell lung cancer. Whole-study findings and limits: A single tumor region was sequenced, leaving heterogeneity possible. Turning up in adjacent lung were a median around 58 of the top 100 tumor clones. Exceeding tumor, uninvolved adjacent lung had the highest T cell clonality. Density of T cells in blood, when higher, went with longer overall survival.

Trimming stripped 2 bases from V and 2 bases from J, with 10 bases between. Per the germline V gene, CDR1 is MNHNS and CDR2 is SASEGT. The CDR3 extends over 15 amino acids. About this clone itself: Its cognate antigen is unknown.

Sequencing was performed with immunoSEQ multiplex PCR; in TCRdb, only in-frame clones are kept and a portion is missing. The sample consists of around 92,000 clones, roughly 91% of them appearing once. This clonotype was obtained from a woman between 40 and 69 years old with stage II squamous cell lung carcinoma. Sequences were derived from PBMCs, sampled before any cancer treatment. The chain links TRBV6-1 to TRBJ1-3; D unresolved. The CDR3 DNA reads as TGTGCCAGCAGTGAACAGCAGACACCTGGAAACACCATATATTTT. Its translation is CASSEQQTPGNTIYF.